The 3 T cell receptor beta chains in this list originate from one sample, sequenced in a study of CD8+ T cells in alopecia areata. cDNA serving as the sequencing template came from extracted, reverse transcribed RNA. Profiled with immunoSEQ multiplex PCR; TCRdb holds only in-frame clones, not every one. The data hold a few hundred thousand clones, with roughly 69% observed a single time. Sequences were derived from CD4+ T cells sorted from blood, sampled at week 0. The receptors were gathered from a human donor with alopecia areata.

This chain links TRBV30 with TRBJ2-1; weak D call: TRBD1 (6 bases). The CDR3 has 12 amino acids. Germline assignment: CDR1 GTSNPN and CDR2 SVGIG (reference sequence). V gave up 8 bases and J gave up 4 bases, with 12 bases separating them. The CDR3 sequence: CARTETYNEQFF. The CDR3 DNA sequence: TGTGCCCGGACAGAGACTTACAATGAGCAGTTCTTC.

The chain has TRBV11-2 and TRBJ2-1; 8 bases align to TRBD1. Germline CDR1 and CDR2: SGHAT and FQNNGV. The CDR3 covers 13 residues. Trimming at V came to 0 bases and at J to 9 bases, leaving 1 base not matched to a gene. Here the CDR3 reads CASSLETGAEQFF. Written as DNA, the CDR3 is TGTGCCAGCAGCTTAGAGACAGGGGCTGAGCAGTTCTTC.

The rearrangement uses TRBV10-3 and TRBJ2-6; the D gene could be TRBD1 or TRBD2 (5 bases each). The ends were cut back, 6 bases at V and 3 bases at J, with 9 bases in the middle. This CDR3 contains 14 residues. Looked up from germline, CDR1 is ENHRY and CDR2 is SYGVKD. Written as DNA, the CDR3 is TGTGCCATCAGGAGGGGTGGTGGGGCCAACGTCCTGACTTTC. The encoded protein is CAIRRGGGANVLTF.